These T cell receptor beta chains were read from a single sample in a study of a mutant IDH1 vaccine in newly diagnosed glioma. Assay: immunoSEQ multiplex PCR; the TCRdb copy retains only in-frame clones and omits some. The repertoire holds tens of thousands of clones, with around 80% as singletons. Sequencing used peripheral blood mononuclear cells (PBMCs), obtained from a glioma patient treated with radiotherapy, temozolomide or both. These receptors were taken from a woman between 18 and 29 years old with glioma. Some clones in this sample may be carry-over from other donors' samples. The CDR3 runs from the conserved cysteine through the conserved F or W. The order of the fields is CDR3 length, V gene, D gene, clone size, J gene, CDR3 DNA, CDR3 protein. A D gene is named only where the DNA matches it firmly. Where a row states a size, it is once, few, many or the class of an expanded clone; other rows omit it.

len: 15; v_gene: TRBV5-6; d_gene: TRBD1; abundance: NA; j_gene: TRBJ1-4; CDR3nt: TGTGCCAGCACCCGCTGGGGACAGGGTAATGAAAAACTGTTTTTT; CDR3aa: CASTRWGQGNEKLFF
len: 12; v_gene: TRBV2; d_gene: TRBD1; abundance: NA; j_gene: TRBJ1-5; CDR3nt: TGTGCCAGCAGTGAATTGGGACAGGGGGTGCATTTT; CDR3aa: CASSELGQGVHF
len: 14; v_gene: TRBV5-1; d_gene: NA; abundance: NA; j_gene: TRBJ1-1; CDR3nt: TGCGCCAGCAGCTTGGAAGGGGGGCCGACTGAAGCTTTCTTT; CDR3aa: CASSLEGGPTEAFF
len: 14; v_gene: TRBV25-1; d_gene: NA; abundance: once; j_gene: TRBJ1-1; CDR3nt: TGTGCCAGCAGTGGATTAGGGTTGAACACTGAAGCTTTCTTT; CDR3aa: CASSGLGLNTEAFF
len: 12; v_gene: TRBV14; d_gene: NA; abundance: NA; j_gene: TRBJ2-5; CDR3nt: TGTGCCAGCAGCCAAGACTACGGGACCCAGTACTTC; CDR3aa: CASSQDYGTQYF
len: 13; v_gene: TRBV5-6; d_gene: NA; abundance: NA; j_gene: TRBJ2-2; CDR3nt: TGTGCCAGCAGCTTGGTGCGGACCGGGGAGCTGTTTTTT; CDR3aa: CASSLVRTGELFF
len: 12; v_gene: TRBV6-6; d_gene: NA; abundance: NA; j_gene: TRBJ1-6; CDR3nt: TGTGCCAGCAGTACCTATAATTCACCCCTCCACTTT; CDR3aa: CASSTYNSPLHF
len: 14; v_gene: TRBV11-3; d_gene: NA; abundance: NA; j_gene: TRBJ1-1; CDR3nt: TGTGCCAGCAGCCTCCCTATGGGGAACACTGAAGCTTTCTTT; CDR3aa: CASSLPMGNTEAFF
len: 13; v_gene: TRBV13; d_gene: NA; abundance: NA; j_gene: TRBJ2-2; CDR3nt: TGTGCCAGCAGCTTAGGACAGCCCGGGGAGCTGTTTTTT; CDR3aa: CASSLGQPGELFF
len: 16; v_gene: TRBV5-1; d_gene: NA; abundance: NA; j_gene: TRBJ2-7; CDR3nt: TGCGCCAGCAGCTTGACCCTTTCGCAGGGCCCAGACGAGCAGTACTTC; CDR3aa: CASSLTLSQGPDEQYF
len: 14; v_gene: TRBV29-1; d_gene: TRBD2; abundance: NA; j_gene: TRBJ2-7; CDR3nt: TGCAGCGTTCGAGGGAGGCGGGAGGTAGGAGAGCAGTACTTC; CDR3aa: CSVRGRREVGEQYF
len: 15; v_gene: TRBV7-3; d_gene: NA; abundance: NA; j_gene: TRBJ1-1; CDR3nt: TGTGCCAGCAGCGGACAACCGGGAGCCAACACTGAAGCTTTCTTT; CDR3aa: CASSGQPGANTEAFF
len: 14; v_gene: TRBV5-1; d_gene: NA; abundance: once; j_gene: TRBJ2-2; CDR3nt: TGCGCCAGCAGCTTGGGCCGCTCCACCGGGGAGCTGTTTTTT; CDR3aa: CASSLGRSTGELFF
len: 15; v_gene: TRBV6-6; d_gene: TRBD2; abundance: NA; j_gene: TRBJ2-5; CDR3nt: TGTGCCAGCAGTTCGCTAGCGGTACCCTCCAAGACCCAGTACTTC; CDR3aa: CASSSLAVPSKTQYF
len: 15; v_gene: TRBV5-1; d_gene: NA; abundance: NA; j_gene: TRBJ1-1; CDR3nt: TGCGCCAGCAGCTTGGGTCAGGGCTTGAACACTGAAGCTTTCTTT; CDR3aa: CASSLGQGLNTEAFF
len: 15; v_gene: TRBV7-2; d_gene: TRBD1; abundance: NA; j_gene: TRBJ1-1; CDR3nt: TGTGCCAGCAGCTTGGGGGGACAGGGGGGTACTGAAGCTTTCTTT; CDR3aa: CASSLGGQGGTEAFF
len: 16; v_gene: TRBV4-3; d_gene: TRBD2; abundance: once; j_gene: TRBJ2-7; CDR3nt: TGCGCCAGCAGCCAAGATCGAACCGGGACTAGCTACGAGCAGTACTTC; CDR3aa: CASSQDRTGTSYEQYF
len: 15; v_gene: TRBV6-6; d_gene: TRBD1; abundance: NA; j_gene: TRBJ1-4; CDR3nt: TGTGCCAGCAGTTCCACCGGGACAGGGACTGAAAAACTGTTTTTT; CDR3aa: CASSSTGTGTEKLFF
len: 15; v_gene: TRBV25-1; d_gene: NA; abundance: NA; j_gene: TRBJ2-3; CDR3nt: TGTGCCAGCAGCTGGGGAGGGGGCCGCACAGATACGCAGTATTTT; CDR3aa: CASSWGGGRTDTQYF
len: 13; v_gene: TRBV7-9; d_gene: NA; abundance: NA; j_gene: TRBJ1-2; CDR3nt: TGTGCCAGCAGCTTAGGGGCTAACTATGGCTACACCTTC; CDR3aa: CASSLGANYGYTF
len: 12; v_gene: TRBV9; d_gene: NA; abundance: NA; j_gene: TRBJ2-2; CDR3nt: TGTGCCAGCAGCGCACACAGGGGGGAGCTGTTTTTT; CDR3aa: CASSAHRGELFF
len: 16; v_gene: TRBV27; d_gene: TRBD1; abundance: NA; j_gene: TRBJ1-4; CDR3nt: TGTGCCAGCAGTTCGTCCCGGGACAGGGAAAATGAAAAACTGTTTTTT; CDR3aa: CASSSSRDRENEKLFF
len: 15; v_gene: TRBV5-1; d_gene: NA; abundance: NA; j_gene: TRBJ1-1; CDR3nt: TGCGCCAGCAGCTCAACCCATCGCGCCGGGAGTGAAGCTTTCTTT; CDR3aa: CASSSTHRAGSEAFF
len: 15; v_gene: TRBV28; d_gene: NA; abundance: NA; j_gene: TRBJ1-2; CDR3nt: TGTGCCAGCTCTGGTGGGGGTGCAGGGGAGCATGGCTACACCTTC; CDR3aa: CASSGGGAGEHGYTF
len: 13; v_gene: TRBV10-3; d_gene: TRBD1; abundance: once; j_gene: TRBJ2-5; CDR3nt: TGTGCCACCACACGACAGGGTGGGGAGACCCAGTACTTC; CDR3aa: CATTRQGGETQYF